These 3 T cell receptor beta chains share one sample of origin, sequenced in a study of blood T cells in healthy people across ages. A second PCR, run for roughly 6 to 11 cycles, used a sample-barcoded 5' primer plus a J-beta primer mix. TCRdb re-analysed the 5' RACE reads in MiXCR, keeping a single row per CDR3 protein. The data show more than 1 million distinct CDR3 sequences, 35% to 50% seen once. The sequenced material came from blood. Receptors originate from a woman between 55 and 75 years old in good health.

This clonotype was detected a few times. The V gene is TRBV5-1, the J gene TRBJ1-1; 8 bases fit TRBD1. CDR1 is SGHRS and CDR2 is YFSETQ in the germline V gene. With V trimmed by 4 bases and J by 1 base, 6 bases remained unmatched. CDR3 length equals 15 residues. The CDR3 DNA is TGCGCCAGCAGCCTCCCGGGACAGGCGAACACTGAAGCTTTCTTT. It specifies CASSLPGQANTEAFF.

The chain has TRBV7-9 and TRBJ2-5; D might be TRBD1 (5 bases). The CDR3 length is 15 residues. V was cut by 5 bases and J by 0 bases, with 13 bases left in between. The germline gives CDR1 SEHNR, CDR2 FQNEAQ (reference sequence). The CDR3 is CASSPLRQNQETQYF. The CDR3 DNA reads TGTGCCAGCAGCCCTCTTAGACAGAACCAAGAGACCCAGTACTTC.

This clonotype was observed a single time. In DNA, the CDR3 is TGTGCCAGCTCACCTTCGGGAGTGACCTACAATGAGCAGTTCTTC. Amino acids: CASSPSGVTYNEQFF. J is TRBJ2-1 and V is TRBV18; a possible D gene is TRBD2 (6 bases). Trimming removed 3 bases from V and 2 bases from J, with 11 bases in between. The CDR3 is made up of 15 amino acids. CDR1 KGHSH and CDR2 LQKENI come from the germline V gene.